This T cell receptor (beta chain) was obtained from a study of human T cells and chemical hapten exposure. The template was total RNA from unfractionated whole blood. In this sample, this clonotype turned up many times. Antigen: not known. Trimming at V came to 0 bases and at J to 1 base, leaving 6 bases not matched to a gene. Germline CDR1 SGHVS, CDR2 FNYEAQ. The CDR3 is 17 amino acids. Original analysis: Sequenced samples showed a median of around 91,000 TCRs each, with counts running from about 20,000 to 690,000. TCRdb used MiXCR to reprocess the 5' RACE reads, holding one entry per CDR3 protein. In this record, the V and J calls reflect TCRdb's handling and not the investigators' own analysis. The repertoire includes 150,000 or so distinct CDR3 sequences, roughly 4% of them detected once, and around 1.4% sits in the top ten. Whole-study findings and limits: Among TCRs, those above 1 in 1000 frequency were unaffected by DPC sensitization.

The sequence was obtained from a female donor in good health. The rearrangement uses TRBV7-6 and TRBJ2-1, with 7 bases matching TRBD2. The CDR3: CASSLAWSGVSYNEQFF. The DNA for the CDR3 is TGTGCCAGCAGCTTAGCGTGGAGCGGGGTATCCTACAATGAGCAGTTCTTC.